Listed below are T cell receptor beta chains from one sample, sequenced in a study of human T cells and chemical hapten exposure. MiXCR was run by TCRdb on the RACE reads, yielding one entry per CDR3 protein. The sample lists over 50,000 distinct CDR3 sequences, 11% occurring once. The sample consisted of whole blood, taken in connection with sensitization to the hapten diphenylcyclopropenone (DPC). Every receptor here comes from a woman in her thirties or forties with alopecia areata. Some clones in this sample may be carry-over from other donors' samples. Both conserved end residues are trimmed from each CDR3.

>TRBJ2-1|TRBV9|10
ASSPLVGGGF
>TRBJ2-1|TRBV5-6|13
ASSKGGRFYNEQF
>TRBJ2-7|TRBV28|9
ASSSNYEQY
>TRBJ1-2|TRBV7-6|12
ASSLDQGGYGYT
>TRBJ2-7|TRBV28|10
ASSSSSYEQY
>TRBJ2-7|TRBV5-6|11
ASRRSGAYEQY
>TRBJ1-2|TRBV7-2|13
ASSPYLVGDGGYT
>TRBJ1-5|TRBV6-5|11
ASGPNLNQPQH
>TRBJ2-1|TRBV2|12
ARTGTSGANEQF
>TRBJ2-1|TRBV6-2/TRBV6-3|15
ASSYSPLSGVYNEQF
>TRBJ1-4|TRBV12-2|14
ASRLAADRRGEKLF
>TRBJ2-2|TRBV6-2/TRBV6-3|15
ASGGTRTGRSTGELF
>TRBJ2-5|TRBV29-1|10
SVGAGQETQY
>TRBJ1-5|TRBV28|13
ASSLYGSDNQPQH
>TRBJ1-3|TRBV29-1|9
SVGSGNTTY
>TRBJ2-4|TRBV11-2|12
ASSLEALRNIQY
>TRBJ1-1|TRBV7-9|12
ASSLMHNPTEAF
>TRBJ2-2|TRBV3-1|14
ASSLSGTGNTGELF
>TRBJ2-1|TRBV24-1|15
ATSARGGALHNNEQF
>TRBJ1-4|TRBV18|11
ASSPGDRGKLF
>TRBJ2-2|TRBV18|12
ASSPGVHTGELF
>TRBJ2-5|TRBV13|11
ASSDGTEETQY
>TRBJ2-5|TRBV2|12
ASNKGPTQETQY
>TRBJ1-1|TRBV5-1|14
ASSAILTGGAPEAF
>TRBJ2-3|TRBV4-2|10
ASEGGTDTQY
>TRBJ2-1|TRBV14|14
ASSHGWRGVRNEQF
>TRBJ2-7|TRBV29-1|12
SALSGTTPYEQY